The sequence of this TCR beta chain was determined in a study of shared clonotypes between healthy human individuals. This CDR3 comprises 13 residues. V shed 10 bases, J shed 2 bases, and the junction held 7 bases outside the gene matches. The germline V gene has CDR1 WNHNN and CDR2 SYGVQD (reference sequence). Sequencing was performed with immunoSEQ multiplex PCR; in TCRdb, only in-frame clones are kept and a portion is missing. The sample has around 2.3 million clones; 95% are singletons. The J gene is TRBJ2-5, the V gene TRBV10-1; 7 bases are shared with TRBD1. Sequencing was carried out using naive CD4+ T cells sorted from blood. Indicated subset: CD45RA+ positively selected. This clonotype originated in a young man in good health. CDR3 sequence: CANRWDSQETQYF. For the CDR3, the DNA is TGCGCCAACAGATGGGACAGTCAAGAGACCCAGTACTTC.